The clone carrying this T cell receptor delta chain rates as large. After removal of 2 bases from V and 2 bases from J, the junction contained 10 bases not matched to a gene. The CDR3 has 18 amino acids. Germline loops: CDR1 GEAIGNYY, CDR2 EKD. These data are taken from a study of gamma-delta chains in newborns, infants, children. Study-level information: Microbial exposure reportedly drives polyclonal innate γδ T cell expansion after birth.

TCRdb re-called the reads with CATT. The data hold over 1,500 delta-chain clones, with around 3% observed a single time. The TCR sequence derives from a child in good health. The rearrangement links TRDV2 to TRDJ1; TRDD3 aligns across 13 bases. Material for sequencing was blood. The CDR3 loop is CACDRLLGDTGKTDKLIF. The CDR3 nucleotides are TGTGCCTGTGACAGGCTACTGGGGGATACGGGGAAGACCGATAAACTCATCTTT.